This entry concerns a single T cell receptor beta chain. Its target is not known. The CDR3 length is 14 residues. Trimming pared 1 base from V and 0 bases from J, leaving 5 bases between. Germline V gives CDR1 LGHNT, CDR2 FRNRAP. Repertoires were generated with immunoSEQ multiplex PCR, while TCRdb's copy carries only in-frame clones and drops some. This table has 100,000 to 120,000 clones, 85% to 95% appearing once. The data originate from a study of graft-versus-host responses after intestinal transplantation. Study at large: The transplants performed in recipients were multivisceral, liver-intestinal, or isolated intestinal. Among the recipients, all got anti-thymocyte globulin induction and then tacrolimus and steroids for about 3 years. Study observations and caveats: Ileal or blood samples showed some GvH clones first, and such clones were also found in recipient marrow. High graft-versus-host to host-versus-graft clonal ratios were seen in allografts of patients with graft-donor T cell macrochimerism.

Sequences were derived from unstimulated CD8+ T cells sorted from spleen or lymph node cells, sampled before intestinal transplant. The sequence came from a human donor who received an intestinal transplant. The genes are TRBV12-5 and TRBJ2-3, with D unresolved. CDR3: CASGLGASTDTQYF. CDR3 sequence (DNA): TGTGCTAGTGGTTTGGGAGCTAGCACAGATACGCAGTATTTT.